What follows are 7 T cell receptor beta chains derived from one specimen sequenced in a study of cytomegalovirus exposure and HLA in healthy donors. PCR primers comprised 60 Vbeta and 13 Jbeta primers. The assay was immunoSEQ multiplex PCR, and TCRdb's table has in-frame clones only and misses some. The data contain 110,000 to 150,000 clones, approximately 68% of them singletons. Sample: PBMCs. These receptors came from a man in his sixties in good health and CMV-seronegative.

This clone has more than one count but fewer than ten. In nucleotides, the CDR3 is TGTGCCTCCATCGGTCTTCGCACTGAAGCTTTCTTT. It encodes CASIGLRTEAFF. The chain is built from TRBV28 and TRBJ1-1, with D unclear. Germline V gene data show CDR1 as MDHEN and CDR2 as SYDVKM. The CDR3 totals 12 residues. V was shortened by 11 bases and J by 4 bases, with 14 bases between the two germline ends. The full variable domain, rest sourced from reference TRBV28 and TRBJ1-1, is DVKVTQSSRYLVKRTGEKVFLECVQDMDHENMFWYRQDPGLGLRLIYFSYDVKMKEKGDIPEGYSVSREKKERFSLILESASTNQTSMYLCASIGLRTEAFFGQGTRLTVV.

Concerning this clone itself: In the same sample, other DNA sequences code for this CDR3. The chain recombines TRBV5-1 with TRBJ1-4; the match to TRBD1 covers 10 bases. The CDR3 contains 14 residues. V lost 0 bases, J lost 7 bases, and 0 bases stayed unmatched. CDR1 and CDR2 from the germline V gene are SGHRS and YFSETQ. The CDR3 sequence is CASSLGTGGEKLFF. CDR3 coding DNA: TGCGCCAGCAGCTTGGGGACAGGGGGTGAAAAACTGTTTTTT.

The genes are TRBV29-1 and TRBJ2-3, with 8 bases matching TRBD1. V shed 3 bases and J 3 bases; nucleotides not matched to a gene: 5. This CDR3 region has 14 residues. Germline values: CDR1 SQVTM, CDR2 ANQGSEA. CDR3 in amino acids: CSVDVGQGTDTQYF. The CDR3 DNA follows: TGCAGCGTTGACGTAGGACAGGGAACAGATACGCAGTATTTT.

The DNA for the CDR3 is TGTGCCAGCAGCTTAGACGACAGGGACTATGGCTACACCTTC. Translating it yields CASSLDDRDYGYTF. The chain recombines TRBV11-1 with TRBJ1-2; TRBD1 aligns across 7 bases. V shed 1 base, J shed 3 bases, and the junction held 2 bases outside the gene matches. CDR3 length: 14 residues. Germline CDR1 SGHAT, CDR2 FQDESV (reference sequence).

V is TRBV5-1 and J is TRBJ1-3; possibly TRBD1 for D (5 bases). The CDR3 extends over 15 amino acids. Trimming cost V 0 bases and J 8 bases, with 15 bases left between them. Germline values: CDR1 SGHRS, CDR2 YFSETQ. CDR3 in amino acids: CASSLGTYTGDTIYF. The CDR3 DNA follows: TGCGCCAGCAGCTTGGGGACCTACACGGGGGACACCATATATTTT.

The chain has TRBV19 and TRBJ1-1, with D maybe TRBD1 (6 bases). The V end lost 3 bases, the J end lost 2 bases, and 13 bases lay between the germline ends. Germline-derived CDR1 and CDR2 are LNHDA and SQIVND (reference sequence). The CDR3 is made up of 15 amino acids. The CDR3 DNA reads TGTGCCAGTAGTATGAAGGACAGAGCAAACACTGAAGCTTTCTTT. Translating gives CASSMKDRANTEAFF.

The chain is built from TRBV18 and TRBJ1-4, with 7 bases identical to TRBD1. Germline V gene data show CDR1 as KGHSH and CDR2 as LQKENI. Germline trimming cut 5 bases from V and 8 bases from J; bases unmatched to any gene: 8. The CDR3 sequence is 14 residues long. The CDR3 DNA reads TGTGCCAGCTCAGGGACAGCCAAAAAGGAAAAACTGTTTTTT. Its protein is CASSGTAKKEKLFF.